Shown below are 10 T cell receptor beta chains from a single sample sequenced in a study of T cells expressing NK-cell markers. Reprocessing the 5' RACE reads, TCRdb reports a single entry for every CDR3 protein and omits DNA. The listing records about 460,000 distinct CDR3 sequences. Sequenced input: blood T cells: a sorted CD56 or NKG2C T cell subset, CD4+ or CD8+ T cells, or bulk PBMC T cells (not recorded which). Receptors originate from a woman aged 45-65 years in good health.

The CDR3 loop is CASSLGQVSANEKLFF. The chain uses TRBV5-1 and TRBJ1-4; the D call from TCRdb, TRBD1, cannot be confirmed without DNA. CDR3 length equals 16 residues. Germline CDR1 reads SGHRS; CDR2 reads YFSETQ.

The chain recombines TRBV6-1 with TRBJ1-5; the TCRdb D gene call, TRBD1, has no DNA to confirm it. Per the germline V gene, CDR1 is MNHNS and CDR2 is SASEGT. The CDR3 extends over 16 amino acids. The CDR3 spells CASRPEPGISNQPQHF.

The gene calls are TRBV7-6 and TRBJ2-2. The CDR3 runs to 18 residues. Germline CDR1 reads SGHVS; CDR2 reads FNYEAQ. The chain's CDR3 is CASSFSLSSRRNTGELFF.

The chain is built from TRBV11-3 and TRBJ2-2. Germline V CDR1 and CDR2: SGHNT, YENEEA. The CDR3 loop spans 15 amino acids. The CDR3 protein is CASSLGVMSTGELFF. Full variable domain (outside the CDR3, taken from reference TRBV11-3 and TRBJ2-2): EAGVVQSPRYKIIEKKQPVAFWCNPISGHNTLYWYLQNLGQGPELLIRYENEEAVDDSQLPKDRFSAERLKGVDSTLKIQPAELGDSAVYLCASSLGVMSTGELFFGEGSRLTVL.

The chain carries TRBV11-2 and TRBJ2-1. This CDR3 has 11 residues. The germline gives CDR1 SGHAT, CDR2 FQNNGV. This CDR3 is CASSPAYEQFF. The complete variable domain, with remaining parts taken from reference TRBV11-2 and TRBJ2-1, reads EAGVAQSPRYKIIEKRQSVAFWCNPISGHATLYWYQQILGQGPKLLIQFQNNGVVDDSQLPKDRFSAERLKGVDSTLKIQPAKLEDSAVYLCASSPAYEQFFGPGTRLTVL.

The CDR3: CSVGVGYQETQYF. The chain employs TRBV29-1 and TRBJ2-5. Germline CDR1 and CDR2: SQVTM and ANQGSEA. This CDR3 region has 13 residues.

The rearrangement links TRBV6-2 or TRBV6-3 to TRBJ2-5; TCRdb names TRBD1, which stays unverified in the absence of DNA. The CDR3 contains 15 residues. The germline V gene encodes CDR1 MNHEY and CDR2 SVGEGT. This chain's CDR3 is CASRGVRPPGETQYF.

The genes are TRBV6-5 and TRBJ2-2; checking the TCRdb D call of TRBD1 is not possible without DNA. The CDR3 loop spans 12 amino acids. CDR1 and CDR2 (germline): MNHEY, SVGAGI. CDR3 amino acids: CASITGARELFF.

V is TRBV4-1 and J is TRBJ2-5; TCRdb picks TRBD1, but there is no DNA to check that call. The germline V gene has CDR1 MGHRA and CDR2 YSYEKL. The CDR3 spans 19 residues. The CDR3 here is CASSQTPTGTTGPQETQYF.

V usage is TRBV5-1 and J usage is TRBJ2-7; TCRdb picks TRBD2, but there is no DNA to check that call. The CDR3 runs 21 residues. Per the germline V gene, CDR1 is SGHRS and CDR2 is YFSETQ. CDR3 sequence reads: CASSFIPPLAGVLRSSYEQYF.